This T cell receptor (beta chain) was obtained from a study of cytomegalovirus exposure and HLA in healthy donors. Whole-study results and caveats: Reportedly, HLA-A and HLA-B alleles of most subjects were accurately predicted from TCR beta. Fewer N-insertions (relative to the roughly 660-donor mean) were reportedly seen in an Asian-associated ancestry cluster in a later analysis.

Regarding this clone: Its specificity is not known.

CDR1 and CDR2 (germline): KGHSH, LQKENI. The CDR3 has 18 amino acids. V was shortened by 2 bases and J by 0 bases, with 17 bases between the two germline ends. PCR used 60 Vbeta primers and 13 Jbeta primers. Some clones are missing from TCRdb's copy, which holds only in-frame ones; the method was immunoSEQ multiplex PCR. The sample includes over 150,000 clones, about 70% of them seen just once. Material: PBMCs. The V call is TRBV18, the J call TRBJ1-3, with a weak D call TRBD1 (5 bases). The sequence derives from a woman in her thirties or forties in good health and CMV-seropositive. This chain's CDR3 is CASSPYSIGGVSGNTIYF. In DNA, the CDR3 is TGTGCCAGCTCACCATACAGCATCGGGGGAGTCTCTGGAAACACCATATATTTT.